The clone carrying this TCR beta chain was seen ten or more times. DNA and RNA were both co-extracted from approximately 20-30 mg of bulk tissue that had not been sorted. Those sampled were patients whose primary liver carcinoma was treated by surgical resection. These data originate in a study of tumor-infiltrating lymphocytes in primary liver carcinoma. Across the whole study: Patients were both men and women, whose ages ran from 30 to 69 years.

Researchers generated TCR beta cDNA from 500 to 600 ng of total RNA, relying on a constant-region primer. Slightly modified ARM-PCR with three nested multiplex PCR rounds yielded TCR beta libraries. TRBV1-TRBV30 forward primers paired with a C-beta reverse primer were used in the first two PCR rounds, which ran roughly 9 cycles each. TCRdb used MiXCR to reprocess the multiplex PCR reads, holding one entry per CDR3 protein. The table has over 100,000 distinct CDR3 sequences, less than 75% seen once; the top ten hold over 8%. Trimming stripped 1 base from V and 7 bases from J, with 5 bases between. Germline values: CDR1 SEHNR, CDR2 FQNEAQ (reference sequence). There are 12 residues in the CDR3.

The V gene is TRBV7-9, the J gene TRBJ1-5; D not resolved. The sequenced sample was tumor-adjacent normal liver tissue. The TCR originated in a woman aged 60 to 75 with primary liver carcinoma and hepatitis B virus infection. Here the CDR3 DNA reads TGTGCCAGCAGCTTAGATTGGCAGCCCCAGCATTTT. This translates into CASSLDWQPQHF.